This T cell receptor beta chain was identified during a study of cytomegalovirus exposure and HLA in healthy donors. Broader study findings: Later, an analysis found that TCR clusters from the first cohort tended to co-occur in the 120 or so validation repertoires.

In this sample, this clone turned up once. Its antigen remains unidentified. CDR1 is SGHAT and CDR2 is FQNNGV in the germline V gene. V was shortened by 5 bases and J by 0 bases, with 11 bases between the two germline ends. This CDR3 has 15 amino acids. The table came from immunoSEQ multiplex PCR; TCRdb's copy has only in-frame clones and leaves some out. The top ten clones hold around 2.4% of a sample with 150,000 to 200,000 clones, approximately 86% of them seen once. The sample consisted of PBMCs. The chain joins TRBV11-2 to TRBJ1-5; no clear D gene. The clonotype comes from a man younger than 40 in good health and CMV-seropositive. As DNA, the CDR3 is TGTGCCAGCAGCATGGGCGGGTATAGCAATCAGCCCCAGCATTTT. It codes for CASSMGGYSNQPQHF.